The present T cell receptor beta chain was sequenced within a study of regulatory T cells in long-lasting Graves disease (TCRdb year 2021). Background on the whole study: To count as having persistent Graves' disease, a patient had to have received antithyroid drug treatment for over 5 years with TSH receptor autoantibodies remaining persistently positive. This study used TCR sequencing and RNA sequencing of peripheral blood to compare persistent Graves' disease patients against newly diagnosed Graves' disease patients. The study was conducted in China and was registered as a clinical trial. A total of roughly 35 samples underwent TCR sequencing: around 13 from persistent and about 20 from newly diagnosed Graves' disease patients. Persistent Graves' disease patients in the clinical cohort had taken antithyroid drugs for about 10.3 years on average. The full study reports these points: Because the primary lesion, thyroid tissue, could not be accessed, the study looked at peripheral blood alone. Patients with persistent disease shared more public clonotypes (approximately 2,500) than newly diagnosed patients did (more than 900). TRBV28, TRBJ1-2 and TRBJ2-5 were preferentially used in persistent disease, while TRBV20-1 and TRBJ2-1 were favored in newly diagnosed disease. The small sample size was acknowledged by the authors as a limitation that may reduce accuracy. Compared with newly diagnosed patients, persistent Graves' disease patients had lower TCR Shannon entropy and fewer highly expanded clones, which suggests clonal expansion. Only the TCR beta chain was sequenced and analyzed.

To prepare the library, multiplex PCR was applied. The data were produced on an Illumina HiSeq 4000. iRepertoire HTBI primers and Arm-PCR amplification of CDR3 regions were used to construct TCR beta libraries. PCR products were gel purified before sequencing. Per the authors' processing: A total of 60 to 80 TRBV and about 13 TRBJ segments were identified across samples and were used for gene usage analysis of CDR3 amino acid clonotypes. Filtered high-quality paired reads were merged into contigs using COPE and FqMerger. BLAST was used to align contigs to IMGT TRBV, TRBD and TRBJ reference genes, with CDR3 defined following IMGT. Highly expanded clones were defined as clonotypes with a frequency above 0.1%. Repertoire diversity was measured by Shannon entropy, and V-J evenness by the Gini coefficient. Public clonotypes were defined as clonotypes shared by more than one individual. In-frame beta chains were kept once TCRdb had trimmed the public reads at Q25 with fastp and called clones with MiXCR. Rows merge per CDR3 protein into single entries with the most common DNA and genes. TCRdb, not the authors, supplied the V and J calls. Counted in this sample were about 460,000 distinct CDR3 sequences; roughly 22% of them appeared once. The top ten hold less than 15% of the sample.

A remark on this clonotype: This receptor's antigen is unknown. A read error is possible here, since a much larger clone lies one base away.

The germline V gene (reference sequence) gives CDR1 as PRHDT and CDR2 as FYEKMQ. The CDR3 holds 14 amino acids from the cysteine to the phenylalanine. Left in the record is the CDR3 DNA by itself, 42 bases read in frame from the first base. Trimming at the junction amounts to 1 base on V and 4 bases on J, and the germline ends lie 10 bases apart. Explained via the paper, the time point label denotes: persistent/refractory GD, antithyroid drugs over 5 years with positive TRAb. For both TCR sequencing and RNA sequencing, RNA was extracted from PBMCs using TRIzol. The diagnosis of Graves' disease followed American Thyroid Association guidelines. The patients came from an endocrinology department in Xi'an, China. Each patient gave roughly 8.4 milliliters of peripheral blood, collected in an EDTA anticoagulant tube. Ficoll Paque Plus density gradient separation was used to isolate PBMCs, and no further T cell sorting was done. An Agilent 2100 Bioanalyzer and agarose gel were used to check RNA quality, and a NanoDrop 2000 was used to measure RNA concentration.

Sequenced here: peripheral blood mononuclear cells (PBMCs), sampled when the disease was refractory, from a patient treated with antithyroid drugs. Recombination linked TRBV13 to TRBJ1-1, with a tentative D gene TRBD1 over 5 matching bases. The source of this sequence is a female donor with Graves disease. The CDR3 is CASSLVQVSTEAFF. The nucleotide sequence is given as TGTGCCAGCAGCTTAGTACAGGTGAGCACTGAAGCTTTCTTT.